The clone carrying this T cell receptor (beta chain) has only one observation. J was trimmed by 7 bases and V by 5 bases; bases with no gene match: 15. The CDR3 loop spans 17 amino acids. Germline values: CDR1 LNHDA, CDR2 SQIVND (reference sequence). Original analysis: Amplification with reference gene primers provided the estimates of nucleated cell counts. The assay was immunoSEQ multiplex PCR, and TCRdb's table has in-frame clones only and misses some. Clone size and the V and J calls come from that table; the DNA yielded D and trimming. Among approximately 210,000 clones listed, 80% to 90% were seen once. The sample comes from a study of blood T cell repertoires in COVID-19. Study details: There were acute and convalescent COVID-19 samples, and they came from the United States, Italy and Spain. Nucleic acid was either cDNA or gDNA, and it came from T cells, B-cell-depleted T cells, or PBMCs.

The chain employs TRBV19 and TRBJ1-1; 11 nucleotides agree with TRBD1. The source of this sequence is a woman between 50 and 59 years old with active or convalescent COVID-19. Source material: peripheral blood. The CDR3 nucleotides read TGTGCCAGTAGTGCCCGGACAGGGGGCGGTCGAGTGGTTGAAGCTTTCTTT. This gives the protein CASSARTGGGRVVEAFF.